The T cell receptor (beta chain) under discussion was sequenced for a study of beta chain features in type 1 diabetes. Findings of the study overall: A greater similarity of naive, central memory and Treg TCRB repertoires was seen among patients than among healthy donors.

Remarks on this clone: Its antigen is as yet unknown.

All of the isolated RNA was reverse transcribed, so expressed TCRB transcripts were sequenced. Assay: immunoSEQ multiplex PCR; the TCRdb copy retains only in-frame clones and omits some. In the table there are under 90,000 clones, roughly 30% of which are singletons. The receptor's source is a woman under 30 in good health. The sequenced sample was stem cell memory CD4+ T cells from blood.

CDR3 nucleotide sequence: TGTGCCAGCAGCTTAGGGACAGCGACTTACGAGCAGTACTTC. Its translation: CASSLGTATYEQYF. This rearrangement joins TRBV11-2 to TRBJ2-7; TRBD1 might be the D (6 bases). The length of the CDR3 is 14 residues. CDR1 is SGHAT and CDR2 is FQNNGV in the germline V gene. Trimming cost V 1 base and J 4 bases, with 11 bases left between them.